One and the same sample provided the 16 T cell receptor beta chains below, sequenced in a study of T cell repertoires in cytomegalovirus infection. MiXCR was run by TCRdb on the reads, yielding one entry per CDR3 protein. This sample yields approximately 910,000 distinct CDR3 sequences, of which less than 40% are seen a single time; more than 13% belongs to the top ten. For these receptors, no antigen is known. The sample here was cultured CD8+ T cells from PBMCs, taken from culture after CMV antigen stimulation. Receptors originate from a human donor in good health (CMV status not recorded). Some clones in this sample may be carry-over from other donors' samples.

V is TRBV7-9 and J is TRBJ2-5; D is possibly TRBD1 (5 bases). Germline V CDR1 and CDR2: SEHNR, FQNEAQ (reference sequence). Trimming removed 2 bases at V and 4 bases at J, with 14 bases between. This CDR3 has 15 residues. CDR3 bases: TGTGCCAGCAGCTTACGGCAGGGCATCGTAGAGACCCAGTACTTC. It codes for CASSLRQGIVETQYF.

This clonotype was recorded at least ten times. The chain recombines TRBV7-2 with TRBJ2-1; D is unresolved. Germline CDR1 SGHTA, CDR2 FQGNSA. The V end was cut by 5 bases, the J end by 9 bases, with 11 bases between. This CDR3 has 12 amino acids. DNA for the CDR3: TGTGCCAGCAGCCCCAACGTTGGTGAGCAGTTCTTC. Its translation is CASSPNVGEQFF. Complete variable domain (other parts from reference TRBV7-2 and TRBJ2-1): GAGVSQSPSNKVTEKGKDVELRCDPISGHTALYWYRQSLGQGLEFLIYFQGNSAPDKSGLPSDRFSAERTGGSVSTLTIQRTQQEDSAVYLCASSPNVGEQFFGPGTRLTVL.

In its sample, this clonotype was seen many times. V is TRBV7-2 and J is TRBJ1-1, with D maybe TRBD1 (5 bases). The CDR3 has 16 residues. V gave up 1 base and J gave up 7 bases, with 19 bases separating them. In germline, CDR1 is SGHTA, CDR2 FQGNSA. CDR3: CASSLGGLPGSYEAFF. The CDR3 bases are TGTGCCAGCAGCTTAGGAGGGCTGCCAGGGTCATATGAAGCTTTCTTT.

This clonotype is a singleton in its sample. The chain combines TRBV20-1 with TRBJ2-7; 12 bases line up with TRBD1. V was clipped by 6 bases and J by 2 bases; unmatched bases: 8. CDR3 length equals 15 residues. Looked up from germline, CDR1 is DFQATT and CDR2 is SNEGSKA (reference sequence). The CDR3 DNA is TGCAGTGCCCGGGACAGGGGGCGAGGGACCTACGAGCAGTACTTC. Protein: CSARDRGRGTYEQYF.

The V and J genes are TRBV4-1 and TRBJ1-2; 9 bases fit TRBD1. The CDR3 extends over 15 amino acids. The J segment lost 2 bases and the V segment lost 2 bases, leaving 3 bases of the junction unmatched. The germline V gene has CDR1 MGHRA and CDR2 YSYEKL. The CDR3 DNA sequence: TGCGCCAGCAGCCAAAAGACAGGGGGGAACTATGGCTACACCTTC. Its translation is CASSQKTGGNYGYTF.

This clonotype was seen ten or more times. The CDR3 loop is CAIRDSFLGEQYV. CDR3 sequence (DNA): TGTGCCATCCGGGACAGCTTCCTGGGCGAGCAGTACGTC. This chain uses TRBV15 with TRBJ2-7, with 7 bases fitting TRBD1. Losses at the gene ends were 10 bases for V and 6 bases for J; bases not matched to a gene: 12. The CDR3 consists of 13 residues. In germline, CDR1 is LNHNV, CDR2 YYDKDF (reference sequence).

This clonotype was counted between two and nine times. The CDR3 sequence is CASSPDTGWVGNQPQHF. The CDR3 nucleotides read TGTGCCAGCTCACCGGATACAGGGTGGGTTGGCAATCAGCCCCAGCATTTT. The J gene is TRBJ1-5, the V gene TRBV18, with D maybe TRBD1 (6 bases). Trimming pared 3 bases from V and 2 bases from J, leaving 17 bases between. This CDR3 has 17 amino acids. Germline CDR1 KGHSH, CDR2 LQKENI.

The chain recombines TRBV7-9 with TRBJ1-3; 10 bases fit TRBD1. There are 17 residues in the CDR3. Germline CDR1 SEHNR, CDR2 FQNEAQ (reference sequence). Trimming took 1 base from V and 1 from J; bases not matched to a gene: 4. The DNA of the CDR3 is TGTGCCAGCAGCTTAGGTTGGGACAGGGGATCTGGAAACACCATATATTTT. Its protein product is CASSLGWDRGSGNTIYF.

The table lists this clonotype with many counts. The V and J genes are TRBV7-3 and TRBJ2-3, with TRBD2 matching 9 bases. Germline CDR1 reads SGHTA; CDR2 reads FQGTGA. V shed 1 base, J shed 0 bases, and the junction held 8 bases outside the gene matches. CDR3 size: 18 residues. The CDR3: CASSLRASGALSTDTQYF. In nucleotides, the CDR3 is TGTGCCAGCAGCTTAAGGGCTAGCGGGGCGTTAAGCACAGATACGCAGTATTTT.

This clonotype was observed at least ten times. For the CDR3, the DNA is TGTGCCAGCACCCCGAAGGAGGGGGGGGCCGTCTCCTACGAGCAGTACGTC. Encoded protein: CASTPKEGGAVSYEQYV. This chain joins TRBV7-3 and TRBJ2-7; the D gene is possibly TRBD2 (7 bases). Trimming stripped 7 bases from V and 0 bases from J, with 22 bases between. From germline, CDR1 is SGHTA and CDR2 FQGTGA. The CDR3 loop spans 17 amino acids.

This chain uses TRBV4-2 with TRBJ1-2; TRBD1 might be the D (5 bases). Germline values: CDR1 LGHNA, CDR2 YNFKEQ. The CDR3 runs 17 residues. Trimming removed 0 bases at V and 3 bases at J, with 17 bases between. CDR3 in DNA: TGTGCCAGCAGCCAAGAGTTCGTGACAGATTTTTACTATGGCTACACCTTC. Its translation: CASSQEFVTDFYYGYTF.

This chain links TRBV7-8 with TRBJ2-7; the D gene could be TRBD1 or TRBD2 (5 bases each). V was pared by 5 bases and J by 0 bases, with 17 bases between. The germline gives CDR1 SGHVS, CDR2 FQNEAQ. The CDR3 is made up of 16 amino acids. The CDR3 is CASSPRGGGSSYEQYV. In DNA, the CDR3 is TGTGCCAGCAGCCCCCGAGGTGGGGGTAGCTCCTACGAGCAGTACGTC.

The gene calls are TRBV29-1 and TRBJ2-2; D might be TRBD2 (5 bases). Per the germline V gene, CDR1 is SQVTM and CDR2 is ANQGSEA. The CDR3 length is 14 residues. The V gene lost 4 bases and the J gene lost 3 bases, with 12 bases spanning the gap. This chain's CDR3 is CSVGVDFDTGELFF. CDR3 bases: TGCAGCGTTGGGGTGGACTTTGACACCGGGGAGCTGTTTTTT.

The chain recombines TRBV27 with TRBJ2-3, with D perhaps TRBD1 (5 bases). CDR3 length: 15 residues. Germline loops: CDR1 MNHEY, CDR2 SMNVEV (reference sequence). V was cut by 8 bases and J by 5 bases, with 20 bases left in between. CDR3 loop: CASLSKGRALDTQYF. The DNA of the CDR3 is TGTGCCAGCCTTTCAAAAGGCAGGGCTTTAGATACGCAGTATTTT.

V and J are TRBV7-9 and TRBJ2-1; 13 bases map to TRBD2. With 5 bases clipped from V and 4 bases from J, the junction kept 11 bases outside the gene matches. The CDR3 runs 18 residues. CDR1 is SEHNR and CDR2 is FQNEAQ in the germline V gene (reference sequence). The CDR3 protein is CASSPNGLAGEKYNEQFF. Written as DNA, the CDR3 is TGTGCCAGCAGCCCCAACGGACTAGCGGGGGAGAAATACAATGAGCAGTTCTTC. The full variable domain, with the rest looked up from reference TRBV7-9 and TRBJ2-1, is DTGVSQNPRHKITKRGQNVTFRCDPISEHNRLYWYRQTLGQGPEFLTYFQNEAQLEKSRLLSDRFSAERPKGSFSTLEIQRTEQGDSAMYLCASSPNGLAGEKYNEQFFGPGTRLTVL.

This clonotype has a handful of counts. The chain recombines TRBV6-1 with TRBJ2-7, with D hard to call. Germline CDR1 is MNHNS and CDR2 is SASEGT. This CDR3 region has 12 residues. The V end was cut by 6 bases, the J end by 7 bases, with 13 bases between. The DNA for the CDR3 is TGTGCCAGCAGCGCTCGGGTTAATGAGCAGTACTTC. Amino acids: CASSARVNEQYF.